The next 17 T cell receptor beta chains were all read from a single sample in a study of T cells after yellow fever vaccination. Using its own MiXCR run on the 5' RACE reads, TCRdb lists one record per CDR3 protein. The data contain 250,000 to 300,000 distinct CDR3 sequences, roughly 5.2% of them singletons. Sequencing used CD4+ T cells sorted from PBMCs, obtained on the day of the yellow fever booster vaccination. Receptor source: a man between 18 and 29 years old who received the YFV17D yellow fever vaccine.

This clonotype was counted at least ten times. The chain combines TRBV2 with TRBJ1-1; tentatively, D is TRBD1 (5 bases). V shed 10 bases and J shed 0 bases, with 12 bases lying between them. CDR1 is SNHLY, CDR2 FYNNEI, per germline. The CDR3 covers 13 residues. The CDR3 loop is CANSQAMNTEAFF. For the CDR3, the DNA is TGTGCCAACTCACAGGCAATGAACACTGAAGCTTTCTTT.

This clonotype was seen more than once but under ten times. A much larger clone differs by one base, so this may be a read error. This chain links TRBV7-9 with TRBJ2-7; 8 positions match TRBD1. Trimming at V came to 7 bases and at J to 0 bases, leaving 5 bases not matched to a gene. The CDR3 is 14 residues long. Germline CDR1 SEHNR, CDR2 FQNEAQ (reference sequence). The CDR3 nucleotides are TGTGCCAGCAAACCACAGGGGGGCTCCTACGAGCAGTACTTC. Translating gives CASKPQGGSYEQYF.

This clonotype was detected a few times. V and J are TRBV5-1 and TRBJ2-2; 7 nucleotides line up with TRBD2. CDR1 is SGHRS and CDR2 is YFSETQ in the germline V gene. The junction had 5 bases not matched to a gene; V was cut back by 0 bases and J by 6 bases. The CDR3 has 15 residues. The CDR3 here is CASSLGLAVAGELFF. The CDR3 DNA follows: TGCGCCAGCAGCTTGGGACTAGCTGTTGCCGGGGAGCTGTTTTTT.

The chain's CDR3 is CASSRAGTSGDNEQFF. The DNA for the CDR3 is TGTGCCAGCAGCAGAGCAGGGACTAGCGGCGACAATGAGCAGTTCTTC. The V and J genes are TRBV7-3 and TRBJ2-1; 11 bases fit TRBD2. Losses at the gene ends were 5 bases for V and 5 bases for J; bases not matched to a gene: 8. CDR1 and CDR2 from the germline V gene are SGHTA and FQGTGA. The CDR3 extends over 16 amino acids.

V usage is TRBV7-2 and J usage is TRBJ2-5; no clear D. Trimming removed 5 bases from V and 2 bases from J, with 18 bases in between. The CDR3 extends over 16 amino acids. In germline, CDR1 is SGHTA, CDR2 FQGNSA. The DNA of the CDR3 is TGTGCCAGCAGCCCCTTCGGTAGCTCGATTCAAGAGACCCAGTACTTC. Encoded protein: CASSPFGSSIQETQYF.

This chain connects TRBV10-3 to TRBJ1-2; D gene unclear. Trimming took off 6 bases at V and 8 bases at J, with 16 bases between the two ends. The germline CDR1 and CDR2 sequences are ENHRY and SYGVKD. CDR3 length: 13 residues. The CDR3 region is CAISQPDPTGYTF. The CDR3 DNA reads TGTGCCATCAGCCAACCGGACCCTACGGGCTACACCTTC.

This clonotype was recorded many times. The chain combines TRBV20-1 with TRBJ2-1, with TRBD2 identical over 7 bases. Germline CDR1 is DFQATT and CDR2 is SNEGSKA (reference sequence). The CDR3 is 17 residues long. V trimming: 1 base; J trimming: 7 bases; junction bases outside the gene matches: 16. Here the CDR3 DNA reads TGCAGTGCTAGAGGCATAATAGCGTCGCGGGGGATTAATGAGCAGTTCTTC. Translated, it gives CSARGIIASRGINEQFF.

The chain employs TRBV7-6 and TRBJ1-1; D is undetermined. Trimming cost V 2 bases and J 1 base, with 14 bases left between them. The CDR3 contains 16 residues. The germline gives CDR1 SGHVS, CDR2 FNYEAQ. CDR3 in amino acids: CASSLLGGLRNTEAFF. The CDR3 coding sequence is TGTGCCAGCAGCTTACTGGGAGGGTTGCGGAACACTGAAGCTTTCTTT. The full variable domain, completed using reference TRBV7-6 and TRBJ1-1, is GAGVSQSPRYKVTKRGQDVALRCDPISGHVSLYWYRQALGQGPEFLTYFNYEAQQDKSGLPNDRFSAERPEGSISTLTIQRTEQRDSAMYRCASSLLGGLRNTEAFFGQGTRLTVV.

This clonotype was counted many times. This rearrangement joins TRBV20-1 to TRBJ1-4; D perhaps matches TRBD1 (5 bases). CDR1 is DFQATT, CDR2 SNEGSKA, per germline (reference sequence). V lost 2 bases, J lost 8 bases, and 12 bases lay in between. The CDR3 runs to 13 residues. The chain's CDR3 is CSARKPSGEKLFF. Here the CDR3 DNA reads TGCAGTGCTAGAAAGCCCTCAGGGGAAAAACTGTTTTTT.

In this sample, this clonotype turned up many times. The chain uses TRBV12-3 or TRBV12-4 and TRBJ1-5, with D uncertain. The ends were cut back, 6 bases at V and 3 bases at J, with 12 bases in the middle. The CDR3 length is 14 residues. CDR3 DNA sequence: TGTGCCAGCAGGGGGAGAAGAATCAATCAGCCCCAGCATTTT. Translated, it gives CASRGRRINQPQHF.

V and J are TRBV12-3 or TRBV12-4 and TRBJ1-2; weak D call: TRBD1 (6 bases). The CDR3 loop spans 17 amino acids. The ends were cut back, 3 bases at V and 8 bases at J, with 25 bases in the middle. The CDR3, as DNA: TGTGCCAGCAGTTTCCGTGGGGGCTTCGGGGGGCGCCGGGGCTACACCTTC. Translated: CASSFRGGFGGRRGYTF.

The chain has TRBV5-5 and TRBJ1-2; D remains ambiguous. CDR1 is SGHKS and CDR2 is YYEKEE in the germline V gene (reference sequence). There are 14 residues in the CDR3. The germline V and J ends were trimmed by 1 base and 4 bases, with 11 bases remaining between them. The DNA for the CDR3 is TGTGCCAGCAGCTTGCCCCAGGTACCCTATGGCTACACCTTC. Translating gives CASSLPQVPYGYTF.

In its sample, this clonotype was seen a few times. The V and J genes are TRBV7-3 and TRBJ2-2; no reliable D call. The germline V gene has CDR1 SGHTA and CDR2 FQGTGA. The CDR3 covers 13 residues. V was clipped by 4 bases and J by 3 bases, with 6 bases between them. The CDR3 loop reads CASSSQHTGELFF. CDR3 DNA: TGTGCCAGCAGCTCCCAGCACACCGGGGAGCTGTTTTTT.

This clonotype has just a few counts. The genes are TRBV7-9 and TRBJ1-3; D is unclear. The CDR3 runs 15 residues. V dropped 5 bases and J dropped 0 bases, with 11 bases sitting between them. Germline V CDR1 and CDR2: SEHNR, FQNEAQ (reference sequence). The CDR3 DNA follows: TGTGCCAGCAGCGCCCTATTAGTCTCTGGAAACACCATATATTTT. It is translated as CASSALLVSGNTIYF.

There are many counts of this clonotype. This chain connects TRBV6-5 to TRBJ2-6, with 8 bases that match TRBD1. The CDR3 has 16 amino acids. V lost 8 bases, J lost 1 base, and 7 bases stayed unmatched. CDR1 is MNHEY, CDR2 SVGAGI, per germline. The CDR3 sequence: CASARDRPSGANVLTF. CDR3 DNA sequence: TGTGCCAGCGCCAGGGACAGGCCGTCTGGGGCCAACGTCCTGACTTTC.

This clonotype was counted many times. The chain is built from TRBV7-2 and TRBJ2-1; the D call may be TRBD1 or TRBD2 (5 bases each). Looked up from germline, CDR1 is SGHTA and CDR2 is FQGNSA. This CDR3 is built from 13 residues. Trimming took 0 bases from V and 12 from J, leaving 12 bases between them. The CDR3 loop is CASSLAFRDGQFF. The CDR3 DNA sequence: TGTGCCAGCAGCTTAGCATTCCGGGACGGGCAGTTCTTC. The full variable domain, in which reference TRBV7-2 and TRBJ2-1 provide the parts outside the CDR3, is GAGVSQSPSNKVTEKGKDVELRCDPISGHTALYWYRQSLGQGLEFLIYFQGNSAPDKSGLPSDRFSAERTGGSVSTLTIQRTQQEDSAVYLCASSLAFRDGQFFGPGTRLTVL.

There are many counts of this clonotype. The chain combines TRBV4-3 with TRBJ2-7; 8 positions match TRBD1. The germline gives CDR1 LGHNA, CDR2 YSLEER. V gave up 3 bases and J gave up 7 bases; unmatched junction bases: 17. This CDR3 contains 17 residues. As DNA, the CDR3 is TGCGCCAGCAGCCAGGGAGTAAGAGGGACAGGTAAAGTGGAGCAGTACTTC. This gives the protein CASSQGVRGTGKVEQYF.